The table lists the clone carrying this T cell receptor beta chain with a count of one. Its antigen is unknown. Germline values: CDR1 MNHEY, CDR2 SVGAGI. V dropped 0 bases and J dropped 4 bases, with 10 bases sitting between them. The CDR3 runs to 15 residues. The sample is drawn from a study of T cell repertoires in cytomegalovirus infection. Study information: Based on public TCR beta signatures, there were indications of CMV infection and of a matching HLA type. General study points: Across the ex vivo response, the dominant clonotypes were HLA-C-restricted CMV-specific TCR beta clonotypes.

TCRdb analysed the reads with MiXCR anew, one entry per CDR3 protein. Of around 530,000 distinct CDR3 sequences in the sample, about 25% are singletons; the top ten hold about 13%. Sequencing used PBMCs. V is TRBV6-5 and J is TRBJ1-5, with D possibly being TRBD1 (6 bases). The sequence was obtained from a human donor in good health (CMV status not recorded). Some clones in this sample may be carry-over from other donors' samples. For the CDR3, the DNA is TGTGCCAGCAGTTACTCGTCGGGGGCAAATCAGCCCCAGCATTTT. Translating gives CASSYSSGANQPQHF.